This T cell receptor (beta chain) was captured in a study of Graves' ophthalmopathy and Graves' hyperthyroidism. The CDR3 sequence is 13 residues long. Germline CDR1 reads SEHNR; CDR2 reads FQNEAQ (reference sequence). The ends were cut back, 5 bases at V and 6 bases at J, with 14 bases in the middle. Researchers took RNA transcripts and amplified TCR beta CDR3 regions from them. First-round RT-PCR used HTBI primers; second-round multiplex PCR followed. From the multiplex PCR reads, TCRdb called clonotypes with MiXCR, one entry per CDR3 protein. Among over a million distinct CDR3 sequences listed, approximately 35% were seen once. This clonotype was observed a single time. This could be a read error, since a much larger clone is one nucleotide away. The CDR3 ends on some other residue instead of the conserved phenylalanine or tryptophan, so this is likely a read error.

Sequencing used peripheral blood or thyroid tissue (not recorded which). The chain combines TRBV7-9 with TRBJ2-7; perhaps TRBD2 as D (6 bases). This sequence originates from an adult man with Graves' hyperthyroidism. The CDR3 sequence: CASSGGGLTEQYL. The DNA of the CDR3 is TGTGCCAGCAGCGGGGGAGGTCTAACCGAGCAGTACCTC.